This TCR beta chain was captured by sequencing in a study of early T cells in non-severe SARS-CoV-2 infection. Across the study: Sequencing targeted bulk RNA from unsorted whole blood, leaving chains unpaired. Whole-study results and caveats: Matching against VDJdb likely underestimated virus-specific expansions, favoring anti-spike CD8.

This clonotype showed up many times. Antigen unknown. The TCR library protocol attached unique molecular identifiers to the individual cDNA molecules. TCRdb analysed the 5' RACE reads with MiXCR anew, one entry per CDR3 protein. The sample has about 80,000 distinct CDR3 sequences, roughly 5.3% seen once. With 5 bases clipped from V and 6 bases from J, the junction kept 5 bases outside the gene matches. This CDR3 has 13 amino acids. Germline-derived CDR1 and CDR2 are SGHVS and FNYEAQ. The chain combines TRBV7-6 with TRBJ1-1, with 8 nucleotides matching TRBD1. The sequenced sample was whole blood, obtained at baseline. This receptor was obtained from an adult who was a healthcare worker with PCR-confirmed SARS-CoV-2 infection or an uninfected control (not recorded which). The CDR3 is CASSLGQGAEAFF. The CDR3 DNA reads as TGTGCCAGCAGCCTCGGACAGGGCGCTGAAGCTTTCTTT.